This TCR beta chain appears in the sequencing data of a study of blood T cell repertoires in COVID-19. Cohort placement rested on clinical history that participants reported themselves. This CDR3 contains 15 residues. The germline V gene encodes CDR1 SGHVS and CDR2 FNYEAQ. V lost 2 bases and J lost 4; bases outside the gene matches: 8. Generated by immunoSEQ multiplex PCR, the TCRdb table keeps only in-frame clones and is missing some. Among 150,000 to 200,000 clones listed, 88% were seen once. The sequenced material came from PBMCs or T cells enriched from blood (not recorded which). The receptor's source is a woman aged 18 to 35 who had recovered from COVID-19. The J gene is TRBJ2-7, the V gene TRBV7-6, with TRBD1 identical over 7 bases. The DNA of the CDR3 is TGTGCCAGCAGCTTACCCCCGGGACAGCTTTACGAGCAGTACTTC. Encoded protein: CASSLPPGQLYEQYF.